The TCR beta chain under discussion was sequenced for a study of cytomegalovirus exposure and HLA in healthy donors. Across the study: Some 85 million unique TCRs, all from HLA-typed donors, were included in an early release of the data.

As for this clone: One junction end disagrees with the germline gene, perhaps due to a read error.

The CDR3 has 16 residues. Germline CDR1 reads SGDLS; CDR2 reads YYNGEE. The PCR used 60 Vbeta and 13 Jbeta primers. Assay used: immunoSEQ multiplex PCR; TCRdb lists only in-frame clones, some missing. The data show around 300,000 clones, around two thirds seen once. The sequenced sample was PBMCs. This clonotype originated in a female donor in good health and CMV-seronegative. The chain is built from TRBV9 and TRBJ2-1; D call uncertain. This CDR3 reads CASSVVADPSYSEQFF. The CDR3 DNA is TGTGCCAGCAGCGTAGTTGCAGACCCTTCCTACAGTGAGCAGTTCTTC.